This entry describes one T cell receptor beta chain. Germline assignment: CDR1 SGHNT and CDR2 YYREEE (reference sequence). Trimming pared 6 bases from V and 7 bases from J, leaving 25 bases between. The CDR3 contains 17 residues. This entry belongs to a study of blood T cell repertoires in COVID-19. About the research overall: Samples of COVID-19 (acute and convalescent) were obtained from the United States, Italy and Spain. Sources were T cells, B-cell-depleted T cells, or PBMCs; the material itself was cDNA or gDNA.

Original analysis: By means of reference gene primer amplification, nucleated cell counts were estimated. Assay used: immunoSEQ multiplex PCR; TCRdb lists only in-frame clones, some missing. The V and J calls and clone size are taken from that table; D and trimming were inferred from the DNA. The sample holds some 180,000 clones; approximately 83% are singletons and the top ten take around 6.7%. Those enrolled in Seattle joined during active infection and were followed longitudinally afterward. The V gene is TRBV5-4, the J gene TRBJ2-2, with D possibly being TRBD1 (6 bases). The sequence derives from a woman aged 40 to 49 with COVID-19, enrolled during active disease. Sequencing was performed on peripheral blood. CDR3 protein: CASTQGGGGIYGGELFF. The CDR3 DNA follows: TGTGCCAGCACCCAAGGTGGTGGGGGCATCTACGGCGGGGAGCTGTTTTTT.